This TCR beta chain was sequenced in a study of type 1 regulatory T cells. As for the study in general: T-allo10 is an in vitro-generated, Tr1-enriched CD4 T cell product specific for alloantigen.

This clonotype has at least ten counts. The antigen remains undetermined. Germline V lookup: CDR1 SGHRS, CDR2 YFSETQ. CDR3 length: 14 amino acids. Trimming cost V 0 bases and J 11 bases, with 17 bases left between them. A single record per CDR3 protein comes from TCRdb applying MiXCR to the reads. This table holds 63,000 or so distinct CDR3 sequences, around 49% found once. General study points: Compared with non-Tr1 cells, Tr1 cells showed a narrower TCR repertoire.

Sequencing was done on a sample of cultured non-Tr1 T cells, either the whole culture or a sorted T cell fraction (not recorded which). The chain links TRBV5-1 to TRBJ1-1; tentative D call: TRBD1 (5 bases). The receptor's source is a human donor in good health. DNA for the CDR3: TGCGCCAGCAGCTTGGAAGGCAGCCCCCGGGGGGCTTTCTTT. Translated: CASSLEGSPRGAFF. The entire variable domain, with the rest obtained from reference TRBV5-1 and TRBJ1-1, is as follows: KAGVTQTPRYLIKTRGQQVTLSCSPISGHRSVSWYQQTPGQGLQFLFEYFSETQRNKGNFPGRFSGRQFSNSRSEMNVSTLELGDSALYLCASSLEGSPRGAFFGQGTRLTVV.